Each of the 22 T cell receptor beta chains below was sequenced from the same sample in a study of T cells in Graves' hyperthyroidism and ophthalmopathy. Amplified TCR beta CDR3 regions derived from RNA transcripts. HTBI primers were used for first-round RT-PCR of the TCR CDR3. TCRdb re-called the multiplex PCR reads with MiXCR, one entry per CDR3 protein. The sample contains roughly 400,000 distinct CDR3 sequences, about 14% of which appear only once. Sequencing used blood. These receptors were obtained from a man aged 45-65 years with Graves' ophthalmopathy.

The table lists this clonotype with a few counts. This chain connects TRBV3-1 to TRBJ1-3, with TRBD1 as a possible D gene (5 bases). Per the germline V gene, CDR1 is LGHDT and CDR2 is YNNKEL (reference sequence). This CDR3 comprises 15 residues. The ends were cut back, 4 bases at V and 4 bases at J, with 14 bases in the middle. CDR3 sequence (DNA): TGTGCCAGCAGCCCCGTCCCGGGGGACGGAAACACCATATATTTT. This sequence encodes CASSPVPGDGNTIYF. Using reference TRBV3-1 and TRBJ1-3 for the parts outside the CDR3, the full variable domain is DTAVSQTPKYLVTQMGNDKSIKCEQNLGHDTMYWYKQDSKKFLKIMFSYNNKELIINETVPNRFSPKSPDKAHLNLHINSLELGDSAVYFCASSPVPGDGNTIYFGEGSWLTVV.

The sample holds a few counts of this clonotype. This chain joins TRBV4-1 and TRBJ2-4; 9 nucleotides align to TRBD2. Germline-derived CDR1 and CDR2 are MGHRA and YSYEKL. This CDR3 has 15 residues. The trim removed 4 bases at V and 9 bases at J, leaving 10 bases unmatched. The CDR3 sequence is CASSPARREGSIQYF. As DNA, the CDR3 is TGCGCCAGCAGCCCCGCTAGGCGGGAGGGGAGCATTCAGTACTTC.

This clonotype was picked up many times. V gene TRBV2 combines with J gene TRBJ2-3, with TRBD2 matching 9 bases. V shed 4 bases, J shed 6 bases, and the junction held 8 bases outside the gene matches. This CDR3 region has 15 residues. Germline lookup yields CDR1 SNHLY and CDR2 FYNNEI. The CDR3 DNA is TGTGCCAGCAGTGGCTCAGCGGGAGGAGGGGATACGCAGTATTTT. Its translation: CASSGSAGGGDTQYF. The full variable domain, completed using reference TRBV2 and TRBJ2-3, is EPEVTQTPSHQVTQMGQEVILRCVPISNHLYFYWYRQILGQKVEFLVSFYNNEISEKSEIFDDQFSVERPDGSNFTLKIRSTKLEDSAMYFCASSGSAGGGDTQYFGPGTRLTVL.

This clonotype was seen only a few times. The V gene is TRBV2, the J gene TRBJ2-5; D is unclear. Germline CDR1 is SNHLY and CDR2 is FYNNEI. The V gene lost 4 bases and the J gene lost 5 bases, with 11 bases spanning the gap. This CDR3 has 13 residues. For the CDR3, the DNA is TGTGCCAGCAGTGGCAGTAGCCCGGAGACCCAGTACTTC. This gives the protein CASSGSSPETQYF.

This clonotype was detected ten times or more. V usage is TRBV2 and J usage is TRBJ2-1; the D gene is possibly TRBD2 (6 bases). There are 13 residues in the CDR3. V dropped 6 bases and J dropped 4 bases, with 10 bases sitting between them. Germline loops: CDR1 SNHLY, CDR2 FYNNEI. The CDR3 nucleotides read TGTGCCAGCAGGGCCGGGAGATACAATGAGCAGTTCTTC. It yields the protein CASRAGRYNEQFF.

The chain has TRBV6-5 and TRBJ1-3, with a possible D match to TRBD1 (5 bases). V was pared by 4 bases and J by 3 bases, with 13 bases between. From germline, CDR1 is MNHEY and CDR2 SVGAGI. The CDR3 has 15 residues. CDR3 sequence reads: CASSSARVVGNTIYF. The CDR3 DNA sequence: TGTGCCAGCAGTTCTGCCAGGGTGGTTGGAAACACCATATATTTT.

This clonotype has just one count. The chain recombines TRBV19 with TRBJ1-1, with unresolved D. The germline V gene has CDR1 LNHDA and CDR2 SQIVND (reference sequence). The ends were cut back, 0 bases at V and 5 bases at J, with 7 bases in the middle. The CDR3 runs 13 residues. The CDR3 DNA sequence: TGTGCCAGTAGTATAGATGACATGACTGAAGCTTTCTTT. Translating it yields CASSIDDMTEAFF.

This clonotype was found a few times. The chain is built from TRBV5-1 and TRBJ2-4; 8 bases agree with TRBD2. The V segment lost 0 bases and the J segment 8 bases; nucleotides outside the gene matches: 1. Per the germline V gene, CDR1 is SGHRS and CDR2 is YFSETQ. There are 13 residues in the CDR3. CDR3 in DNA: TGCGCCAGCAGCTTGGACGGGAGGGACATTCAGTACTTC. It translates to CASSLDGRDIQYF.

This clonotype occurred many times. The CDR3 region is CASSQAWTSGGNEQFF. CDR3 nucleotides: TGTGCCAGCAGCCAAGCGTGGACTAGCGGGGGCAATGAGCAGTTCTTC. This rearrangement joins TRBV3-1 to TRBJ2-1; TRBD2 matches at 13 bases. This CDR3 contains 16 residues. V shed 1 base and J 6 bases; nucleotides not matched to a gene: 3. Looked up from germline, CDR1 is LGHDT and CDR2 is YNNKEL (reference sequence).

This clonotype was detected a few times. The chain joins TRBV10-3 to TRBJ2-3; the D call may be TRBD1 or TRBD2 (5 bases each). The CDR3 has 15 amino acids. Trimming removed 5 bases from V and 4 bases from J, with 16 bases in between. Per the germline V gene, CDR1 is ENHRY and CDR2 is SYGVKD. The CDR3 sequence is CAISWDEGSADTQYF. DNA for the CDR3: TGTGCCATCAGTTGGGACGAGGGGTCCGCAGATACGCAGTATTTT.

V is TRBV25-1 and J is TRBJ2-7; 9 nucleotides align to TRBD1. CDR1 is MGHDK and CDR2 is SYGVNS in the germline V gene. V gave up 6 bases and J gave up 3 bases; unmatched junction bases: 6. CDR3 length: 14 amino acids. The CDR3 reads CASSPGQGHYEQYF. DNA of the CDR3: TGTGCCAGCAGCCCGGGACAGGGACACTACGAGCAGTACTTC.

This clonotype was found many times. V gene TRBV14 combines with J gene TRBJ2-7, with TRBD1 matching 7 bases. In germline, CDR1 is SGHDN, CDR2 FVKESK. V lost 4 bases to trimming and J lost 0 bases; unmatched junction nucleotides: 9. The CDR3 runs 16 residues. In DNA, the CDR3 is TGTGCCAGCAGCCCGTACGGGACAGATAGCTCCTACGAGCAGTACTTC. Its protein is CASSPYGTDSSYEQYF.

The sample holds a few counts of this clonotype. The chain employs TRBV12-3 or TRBV12-4 and TRBJ2-3; D is uncertain. The CDR3 length is 15 residues. The V end was cut by 2 bases, the J end by 1 base, with 10 bases between. The CDR3: CASSLIGPGTDTQYF. The DNA of the CDR3 is TGTGCCAGCAGTTTAATAGGCCCAGGCACAGATACGCAGTATTTT.

This clonotype has a single count. The V gene is TRBV20-1, the J gene TRBJ2-2; D remains ambiguous. Germline loops: CDR1 DFQATT, CDR2 SNEGSKA (reference sequence). V dropped 0 bases and J dropped 6 bases, with 8 bases sitting between them. The CDR3 has 13 residues. Here the CDR3 reads CSARDGVAGELFF. DNA of the CDR3: TGCAGTGCTAGAGATGGTGTGGCCGGGGAGCTGTTTTTT.

The V and J genes are TRBV5-6 and TRBJ1-1, with D maybe TRBD1 (6 bases). The CDR3 extends over 14 amino acids. Germline-derived CDR1 and CDR2 are SGHDT and YYEEEE. V lost 3 bases and J 5 bases, leaving 14 bases between the germline ends. DNA for the CDR3: TGTGCCAGCAGCTCACCGACAGGCAGGACTGAAGCTTTCTTT. Protein sequence: CASSSPTGRTEAFF.

Here the CDR3 reads CASSSPRGSKAETQYF. The CDR3 DNA sequence: TGTGCCAGCAGTTCACCTCGCGGGAGTAAGGCAGAGACCCAGTACTTC. V is TRBV6-2 or TRBV6-3 and J is TRBJ2-5; 7 bases are a match to TRBD2. The CDR3 runs 16 residues. The germline CDR1 and CDR2 sequences are MNHEY and SVGEGT. Unmatched junction bases numbered 12, after V lost 4 bases and J lost 4 bases.

The CDR3 region is CASSLVLAGDDTQYF. CDR3 DNA sequence: TGTGCCAGCAGCTTGGTTCTAGCGGGAGACGATACGCAGTATTTT. The chain employs TRBV5-6 and TRBJ2-3; TRBD2 aligns across 10 bases. Germline values: CDR1 SGHDT, CDR2 YYEEEE. V gave up 0 bases and J gave up 6 bases; unmatched junction bases: 4. The CDR3 contains 15 residues.

The chain carries TRBV12-3 or TRBV12-4 and TRBJ2-2, with D possibly being TRBD2 (5 bases). The CDR3 sequence is 13 residues long. Between the trimmed V and J ends, which lost 6 bases and 3 bases, there was a span of 8 bases. The CDR3 reads CASRAEHTGELFF. The CDR3 DNA reads as TGTGCCAGCAGAGCGGAGCACACCGGGGAGCTGTTTTTT.

This clonotype showed up just a few times. The gene calls are TRBV4-1 and TRBJ2-1, with 12 bases identical to TRBD2. The germline V gene has CDR1 MGHRA and CDR2 YSYEKL. The V gene end was trimmed by 0 bases and the J gene end by 7 bases; junction bases not matched to a gene: 13. There are 19 residues in the CDR3. The CDR3 DNA follows: TGCGCCAGCAGCCAAGATAGGCTAGCGGGAGGGCGGAGTGGGAATGAGCAGTTCTTC. It encodes CASSQDRLAGGRSGNEQFF.

The chain recombines TRBV10-3 with TRBJ2-1; TRBD2 agrees at 12 bases. Losses at the gene ends were 6 bases for V and 2 bases for J; bases not matched to a gene: 5. The CDR3 is made up of 16 amino acids. Germline CDR1 reads ENHRY; CDR2 reads SYGVKD. CDR3 coding DNA: TGTGCCATCAGGGCCTGGACTAGCGGGACCTACAATGAGCAGTTCTTC. It translates to CAIRAWTSGTYNEQFF.

This clonotype was observed at least ten times. This chain connects TRBV2 to TRBJ2-5, with D unclear. CDR3 length equals 12 residues. Trimming took off 6 bases at V and 1 base at J, with 6 bases between the two ends. The V gene's germline CDR1 is SNHLY and CDR2 FYNNEI. CDR3 sequence: CASRVIQETQYF. The CDR3, as DNA: TGTGCCAGCAGGGTTATCCAAGAGACCCAGTACTTC.

In its sample, this clonotype was seen many times. The chain employs TRBV7-8 and TRBJ2-5; TRBD1 matches 9 bases. Germline CDR1 is SGHVS and CDR2 is FQNEAQ. J was trimmed by 5 bases and V by 5 bases; bases with no gene match: 9. This CDR3 is 15 amino acids long. In DNA, the CDR3 is TGTGCCAGCAGCCGCTTCGGGGACAGGGTGGAGACCCAGTACTTC. Translating gives CASSRFGDRVETQYF. The whole variable domain, remainder taken from reference TRBV7-8 and TRBJ2-5, is GAGVSQSPRYKVAKRGQDVALRCDPISGHVSLFWYQQALGQGPEFLTYFQNEAQLDKSGLPSDRFFAERPEGSVSTLKIQRTQQEDSAVYLCASSRFGDRVETQYFGPGTRLLVL.